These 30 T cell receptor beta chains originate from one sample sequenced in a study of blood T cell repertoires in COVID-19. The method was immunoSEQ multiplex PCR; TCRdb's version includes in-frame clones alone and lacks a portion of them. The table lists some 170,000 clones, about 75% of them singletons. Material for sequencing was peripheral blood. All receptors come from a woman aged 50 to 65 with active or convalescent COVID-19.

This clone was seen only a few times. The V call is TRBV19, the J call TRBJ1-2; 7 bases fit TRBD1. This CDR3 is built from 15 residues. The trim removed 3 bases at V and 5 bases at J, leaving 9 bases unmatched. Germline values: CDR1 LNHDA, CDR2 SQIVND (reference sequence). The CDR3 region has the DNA TGTGCCAGTAGTATTCGCGGACAGGAACATTATGGCTACACCTTC. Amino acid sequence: CASSIRGQEHYGYTF.

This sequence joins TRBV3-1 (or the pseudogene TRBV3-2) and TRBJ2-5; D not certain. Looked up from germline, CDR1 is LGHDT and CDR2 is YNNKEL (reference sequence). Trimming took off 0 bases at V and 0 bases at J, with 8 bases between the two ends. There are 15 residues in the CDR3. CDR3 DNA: TGTGCCAGCAGCCAAGACGTACTGTACCAAGAGACCCAGTACTTC. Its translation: CASSQDVLYQETQYF.

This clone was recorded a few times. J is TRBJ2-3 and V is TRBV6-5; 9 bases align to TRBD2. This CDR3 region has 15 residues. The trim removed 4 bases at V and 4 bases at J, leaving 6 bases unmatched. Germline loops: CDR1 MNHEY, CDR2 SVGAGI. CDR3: CASSSVAGAADTQYF. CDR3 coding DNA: TGTGCCAGCAGTTCTGTAGCGGGGGCGGCAGATACGCAGTATTTT.

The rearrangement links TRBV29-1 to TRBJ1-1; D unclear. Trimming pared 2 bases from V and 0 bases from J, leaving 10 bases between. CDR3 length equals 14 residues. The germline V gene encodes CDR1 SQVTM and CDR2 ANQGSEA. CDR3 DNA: TGCAGCGTTGAAAACTCTCGAATGAACACTGAAGCTTTCTTT. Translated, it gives CSVENSRMNTEAFF.

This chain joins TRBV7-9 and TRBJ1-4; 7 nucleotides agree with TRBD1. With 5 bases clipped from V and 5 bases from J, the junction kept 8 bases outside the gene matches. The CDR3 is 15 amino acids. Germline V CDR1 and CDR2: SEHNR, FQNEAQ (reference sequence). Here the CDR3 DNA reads TGTGCCAGCAGCCATGTACAGGGGTTGAATGAAAAACTGTTTTTT. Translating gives CASSHVQGLNEKLFF.

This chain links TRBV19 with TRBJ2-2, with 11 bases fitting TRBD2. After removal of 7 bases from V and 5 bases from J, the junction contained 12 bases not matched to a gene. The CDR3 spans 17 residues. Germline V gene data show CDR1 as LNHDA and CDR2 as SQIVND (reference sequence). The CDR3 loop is CASTSISGRAGTGELFF. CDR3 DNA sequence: TGTGCCAGTACCTCGATTAGCGGGAGGGCCGGGACCGGGGAGCTGTTTTTT.

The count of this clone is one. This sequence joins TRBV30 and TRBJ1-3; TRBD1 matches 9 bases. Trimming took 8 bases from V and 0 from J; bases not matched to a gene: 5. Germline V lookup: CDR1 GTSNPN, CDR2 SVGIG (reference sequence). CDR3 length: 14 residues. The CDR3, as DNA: TGTGCCGGGGACAGGGCAAGCTCTGGAAACACCATATATTTT. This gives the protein CAGDRASSGNTIYF.

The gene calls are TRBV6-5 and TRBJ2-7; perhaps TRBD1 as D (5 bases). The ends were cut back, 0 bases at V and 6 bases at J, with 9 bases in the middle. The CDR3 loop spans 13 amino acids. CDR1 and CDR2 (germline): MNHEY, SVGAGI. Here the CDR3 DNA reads TGTGCCAGCAGTTACTCGGGGCCCCGCGAGCAGTACTTC. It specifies CASSYSGPREQYF.

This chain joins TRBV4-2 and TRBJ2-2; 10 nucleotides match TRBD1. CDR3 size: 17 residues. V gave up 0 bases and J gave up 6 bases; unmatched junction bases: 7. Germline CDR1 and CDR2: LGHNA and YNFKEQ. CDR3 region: CASSQEGRTGGPGELFF. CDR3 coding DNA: TGTGCCAGCAGCCAAGAAGGGAGGACAGGGGGGCCCGGGGAGCTGTTTTTT.

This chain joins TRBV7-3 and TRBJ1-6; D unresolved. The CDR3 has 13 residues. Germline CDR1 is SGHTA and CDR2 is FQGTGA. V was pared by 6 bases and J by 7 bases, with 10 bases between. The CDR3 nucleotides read TGTGCCAGCAGTCCGACCAGGAATTCACCCCTCCACTTT. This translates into CASSPTRNSPLHF.

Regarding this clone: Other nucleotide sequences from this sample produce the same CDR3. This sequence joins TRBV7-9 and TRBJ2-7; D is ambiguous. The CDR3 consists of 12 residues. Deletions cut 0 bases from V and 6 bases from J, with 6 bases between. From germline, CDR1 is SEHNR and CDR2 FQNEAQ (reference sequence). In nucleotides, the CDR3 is TGTGCCAGCAGCTTAGCGTCCGGCGAGCAGTACTTC. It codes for CASSLASGEQYF.

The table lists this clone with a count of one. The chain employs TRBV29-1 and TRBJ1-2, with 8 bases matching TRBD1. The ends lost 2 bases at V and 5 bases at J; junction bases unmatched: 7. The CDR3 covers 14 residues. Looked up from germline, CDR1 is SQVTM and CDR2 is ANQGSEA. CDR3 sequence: CSVEKGTGGYGYTF. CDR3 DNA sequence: TGCAGCGTTGAAAAGGGGACAGGCGGTTATGGCTACACCTTC.

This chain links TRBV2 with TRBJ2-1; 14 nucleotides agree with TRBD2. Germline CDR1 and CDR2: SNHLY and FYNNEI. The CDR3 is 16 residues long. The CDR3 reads CVSRTSGGYSHNEQFF. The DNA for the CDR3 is TGTGTCAGTCGGACTAGCGGGGGGTATTCCCACAATGAGCAGTTCTTC.

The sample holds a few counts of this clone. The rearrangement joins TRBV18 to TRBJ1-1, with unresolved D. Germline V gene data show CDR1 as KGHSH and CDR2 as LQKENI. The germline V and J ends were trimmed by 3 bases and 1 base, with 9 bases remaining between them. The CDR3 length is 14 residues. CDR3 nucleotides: TGTGCCAGCTCACCTTACAGTAAGAACACTGAAGCTTTCTTT. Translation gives CASSPYSKNTEAFF.

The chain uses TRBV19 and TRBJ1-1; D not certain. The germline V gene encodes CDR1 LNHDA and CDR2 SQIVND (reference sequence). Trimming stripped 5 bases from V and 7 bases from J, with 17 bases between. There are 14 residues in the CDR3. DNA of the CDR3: TGTGCCAGTAGTCCTAGGGAACCCGGGGATGAAGCTTTCTTT. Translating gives CASSPREPGDEAFF.

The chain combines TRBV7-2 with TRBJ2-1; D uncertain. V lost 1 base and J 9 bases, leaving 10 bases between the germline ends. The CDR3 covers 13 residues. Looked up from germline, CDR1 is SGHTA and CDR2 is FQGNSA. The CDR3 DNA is TGTGCCAGCAGCTTAGATCACTCCGCTGAGCAGTTCTTC. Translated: CASSLDHSAEQFF.

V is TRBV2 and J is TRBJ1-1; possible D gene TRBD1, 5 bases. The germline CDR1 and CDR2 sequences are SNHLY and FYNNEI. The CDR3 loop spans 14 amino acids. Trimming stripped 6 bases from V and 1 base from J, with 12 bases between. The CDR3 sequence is CASSLDGGNTEAFF. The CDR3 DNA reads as TGTGCCAGCAGCCTAGACGGGGGGAACACTGAAGCTTTCTTT. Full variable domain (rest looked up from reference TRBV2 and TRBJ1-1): EPEVTQTPSHQVTQMGQEVILRCVPISNHLYFYWYRQILGQKVEFLVSFYNNEISEKSEIFDDQFSVERPDGSNFTLKIRSTKLEDSAMYFCASSLDGGNTEAFFGQGTRLTVV.

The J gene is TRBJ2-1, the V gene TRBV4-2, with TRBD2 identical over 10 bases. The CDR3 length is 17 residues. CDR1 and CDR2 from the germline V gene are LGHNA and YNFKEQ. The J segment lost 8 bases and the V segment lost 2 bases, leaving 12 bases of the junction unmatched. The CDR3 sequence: CASSQSPLAGVQDEQFF. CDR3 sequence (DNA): TGTGCCAGCAGCCAATCCCCCCTAGCGGGAGTGCAGGATGAGCAGTTCTTC.

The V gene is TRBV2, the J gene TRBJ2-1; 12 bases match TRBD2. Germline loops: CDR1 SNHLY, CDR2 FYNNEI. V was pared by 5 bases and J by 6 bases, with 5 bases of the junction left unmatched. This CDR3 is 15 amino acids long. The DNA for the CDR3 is TGTGCCAGCAGTTCGACTAGCGGGAGAAGCAATGAGCAGTTCTTC. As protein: CASSSTSGRSNEQFF.

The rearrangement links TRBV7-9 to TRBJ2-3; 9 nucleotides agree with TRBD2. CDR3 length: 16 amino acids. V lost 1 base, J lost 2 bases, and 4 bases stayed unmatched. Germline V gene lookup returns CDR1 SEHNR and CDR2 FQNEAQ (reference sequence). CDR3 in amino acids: CASSLVLAGYTDTQYF. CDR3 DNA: TGTGCCAGCAGCTTAGTTCTAGCGGGGTACACAGATACGCAGTATTTT.

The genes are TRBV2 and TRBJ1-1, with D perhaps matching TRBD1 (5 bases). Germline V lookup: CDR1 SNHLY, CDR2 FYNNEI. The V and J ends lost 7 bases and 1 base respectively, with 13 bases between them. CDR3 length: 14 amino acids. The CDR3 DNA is TGTGCCAGCACCTCCAGGGTTGAGAACACTGAAGCTTTCTTT. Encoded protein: CASTSRVENTEAFF.

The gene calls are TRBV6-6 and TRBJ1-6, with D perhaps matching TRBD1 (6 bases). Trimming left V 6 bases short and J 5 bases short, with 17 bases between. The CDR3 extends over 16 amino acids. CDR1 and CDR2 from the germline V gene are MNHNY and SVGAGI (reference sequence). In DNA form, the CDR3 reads TGTGCCAGCAGCCTACAGACAGGCCCTAATAATTCACCCCTCCACTTT. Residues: CASSLQTGPNNSPLHF.

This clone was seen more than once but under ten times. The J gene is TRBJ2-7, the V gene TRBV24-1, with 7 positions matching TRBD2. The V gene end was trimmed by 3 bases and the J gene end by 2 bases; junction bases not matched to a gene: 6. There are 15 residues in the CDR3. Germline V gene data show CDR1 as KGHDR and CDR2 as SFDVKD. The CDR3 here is CATSDALAGAYEQYF. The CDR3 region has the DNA TGTGCCACCAGTGATGCGCTTGCGGGAGCCTACGAGCAGTACTTC.

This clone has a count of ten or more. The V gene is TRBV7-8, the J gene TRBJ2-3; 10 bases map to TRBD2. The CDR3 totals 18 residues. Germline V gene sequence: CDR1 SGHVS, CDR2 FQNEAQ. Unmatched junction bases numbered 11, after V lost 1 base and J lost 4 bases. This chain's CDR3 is CASSLVSGGVLGADTQYF. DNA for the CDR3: TGTGCCAGCAGCTTAGTGAGCGGGGGGGTCTTAGGAGCAGATACGCAGTATTTT.

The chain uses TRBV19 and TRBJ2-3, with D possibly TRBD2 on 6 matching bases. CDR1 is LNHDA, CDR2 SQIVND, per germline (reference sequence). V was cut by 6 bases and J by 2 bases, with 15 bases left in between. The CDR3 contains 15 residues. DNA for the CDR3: TGTGCCAGTAGGGGGGGAGGACTGATCACAGATACGCAGTATTTT. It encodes CASRGGGLITDTQYF.

The DNA for the CDR3 is TGTGCCAGCAGCCGTGGACAGGGGGGTTACGAGCAGTACTTC. It translates to CASSRGQGGYEQYF. The rearrangement joins TRBV6-2 or TRBV6-3 to TRBJ2-7, with 10 bases that match TRBD1. CDR1 and CDR2 from the germline V gene are MNHEY and SVGEGT. The V gene end was trimmed by 6 bases and the J gene end by 4 bases; junction bases not matched to a gene: 6. The CDR3 spans 14 residues.

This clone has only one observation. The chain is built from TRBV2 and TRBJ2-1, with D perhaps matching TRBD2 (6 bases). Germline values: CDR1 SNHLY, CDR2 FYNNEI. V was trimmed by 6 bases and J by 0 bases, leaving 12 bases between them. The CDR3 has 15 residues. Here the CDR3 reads CASRVAESSYNEQFF. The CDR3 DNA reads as TGTGCCAGCAGGGTAGCGGAGAGCTCCTACAATGAGCAGTTCTTC.

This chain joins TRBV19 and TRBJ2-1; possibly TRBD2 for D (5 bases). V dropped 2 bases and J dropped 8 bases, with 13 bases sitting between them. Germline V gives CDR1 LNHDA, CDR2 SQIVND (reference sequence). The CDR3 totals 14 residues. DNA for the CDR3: TGTGCCAGTAGTATATCCGGGGTGGGAGATGAGCAGTTCTTC. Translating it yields CASSISGVGDEQFF.

CDR3 protein: CASSLGGISYEQYF. The CDR3 region has the DNA TGTGCCAGCAGCCTAGGGGGCATCTCCTACGAGCAGTACTTC. This chain connects TRBV9 to TRBJ2-7, with TRBD1 matching over 7 bases. V trimming: 4 bases; J trimming: 0 bases; junction bases outside the gene matches: 4. The length of the CDR3 is 14 residues. Germline values: CDR1 SGDLS, CDR2 YYNGEE.

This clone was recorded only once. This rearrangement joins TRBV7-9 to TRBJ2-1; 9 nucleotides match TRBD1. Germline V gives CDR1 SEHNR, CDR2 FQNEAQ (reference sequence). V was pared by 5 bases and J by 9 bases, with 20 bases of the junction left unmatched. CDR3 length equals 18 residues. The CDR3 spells CASSGRNLGTGNLVEQFF. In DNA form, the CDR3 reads TGTGCCAGCAGCGGCCGTAACTTAGGGACAGGGAATTTAGTTGAGCAGTTCTTC.